Sequencing of this T cell receptor beta chain was carried out in a study of cytomegalovirus exposure and HLA in healthy donors (dated by TCRdb to about 2017). Background for the entire study: An earlier analysis of some 550 of the donors reported roughly 300 Gb of sequence data and 117 million unique TCR beta sequences from approximately 180 million T cells. An early release that covered about 640 HLA-typed donors contained about 300 gigabases of sequencing data and approximately 85 million unique TCR sequences. Of the 300 to 400 genotyped donors, over 70% fell in the genetic ancestry cluster associated with self-reported Caucasian donors. The study aimed to test whether signatures of past pathogen exposure could be identified by cataloging public T cell receptors. The study used immunosequencing to profile the T cell repertoires of several hundred subjects and linked those repertoires to cytomegalovirus serostatus. Besides the first cohort of around 700 subjects, a separate validation cohort made up of 95 to 150 different subjects was used. High-throughput TCR immunosequencing, statistical association of individual TCRs with disease status, and machine learning were combined to predict cytomegalovirus infection status. In a later analysis, previously published TCR beta repertoires from 666 donors were re-analyzed and high-resolution HLA genotyping was added so that TCR occurrence patterns could be studied. The later analysis used no new phenotypic data to find candidate immune exposures, relying instead on TCR beta sequences and their occurrence across donors. An earlier analysis of a few hundred of the donors applied high-throughput TCR beta sequencing to assess whether each TCR beta V gene segment acted as functional or pseudogenic. Donor age, sex, ethnicity and CMV serostatus were collected together with the repertoire data. A later genetic analysis took genome-wide SNP genotypes for about three fifths of the 666 donors and used that subset as a discovery cohort. Every repertoire in the discovery cohort had been generated on one and the same sequencing platform. HLA typing covered class I and class II loci at four-digit resolution. The number of typed donors differed by locus: about 620-640 for A, B, C, DRB1 and DQB1; 500 to 550 for DQA1; around 580 for DPA1; and around 490 for DPB1. Because of strong linkage in the cohort, five DR-DQ haplotypes were treated as single units for association and clustering. Among approximately 370 genotyped donors of the cohort, an average of about 240,000 unique TCR beta nucleotide sequences was sequenced per donor, of which roughly 17% were non-productive.

The receptor library was made with the immunoSEQ multiplex PCR assay. For the multiplex PCR, a mixture combining 60 forward primers for TCR Vbeta segments and 13 reverse primers for TCR Jbeta segments was used. The CDR3 region of rearranged TCR beta genes was amplified from genomic DNA by a multiplex PCR assay. The amplified TCR beta libraries were sequenced on the Illumina HiSeq System as 87-base-pair reads. In the source study's methods: In a later analysis, roughly 80 million unique TCR beta chains were counted across the 666 repertoires, and about 9.9 million of these chains were shared by at least two donors. To remove PCR and sequencing errors, raw reads were error-corrected and collapsed into unique sequences using a nearest-neighbor algorithm that merged closely related sequences. V, D and J gene segments were assigned by aligning CDR3 sequences to IMGT reference sequences. For a sequence to be retained, a match of at least six nucleotides to both a V gene segment and a J gene segment was required. Rearrangements were classified as productive when the CDR3 lacked stop codons and remained in frame with V and J, and all other rearrangements were classified as non-productive. CDR3 was defined by IMGT convention, running from the second conserved V-encoded cysteine to the conserved J-encoded phenylalanine. Sequences without an unambiguous match to a single V gene segment were excluded from the earlier analysis of approximately 600 of the donors. In an earlier analysis of about 590 of the donors, a V segment was called functional when productive rearrangements were above 56.7%, and segregating when the standard deviation between donors exceeded 5%. To diagnose cytomegalovirus status from the catalog of TCR beta chain sequences, a statistical classification framework was built. In a later analysis, V and J genes were assigned by comparing TCR nucleotide sequences against IMGT/GENE-DB human TR gene sequences. Using the TCRdist pipeline, a later analysis assigned CDR3 sequences along with most-parsimonious VDJ recombination scenarios. A later analysis defined each TCR beta chain by its CDR3 amino acid sequence plus V-gene family, and excluded reads lacking a unique V-gene family. A later analysis removed 592 highly shared, low-generation-probability nucleotide sequences to deal with suspected cross-contamination and a sequencing artifact. A later analysis calculated a clonal expansion index for each public chain from normalized within-repertoire ranks of inferred template counts. In a later analysis, generation probabilities were computed using a VDJ recombination model fitted to out-of-frame rearrangements, and the results were checked against IGoR. In a later analysis, hypergeometric tests were used to score TCR-TCR, TCR-HLA and TCR-CMV co-occurrence, with a repertoire-size bias correction applied to TCR pairs. To estimate false discovery rates, a later analysis permuted the HLA or CMV assignments 20 times. In a later analysis, co-occurring TCRs were grouped using DBSCAN, and TCRdist sequence similarity was added for clustering within HLA-allele-positive subsets. Repertoires with fewer than 30,000 or more than 120,000 public chains were left out of co-occurrence clustering, as were four to six repertoires with anomalous nucleotide sharing. The clones in this table, taken by TCRdb from immuneACCESS, are in-frame only. Not every clone is retained; where verified, under half of the shortfall comes from an unresolved V gene, and the cause of the rest is unknown. The V and J calls and clone size are taken from that table; D and trimming were inferred from the DNA. For this sample there are some 200,000 clones; roughly 83% appear just once. The ten largest clonotypes hold about 0.37% of the sample.

Here is what the overall study found, with its caveats: A cluster of highly shared sequence variants was judged likely to represent a technical artifact of the sequencing pipeline. In a later analysis, the rate of TCR association differed among HLA loci, with DRB1 alleles having the most associated TCRs and HLA-C alleles having the fewest. The only immune exposure information available for the cohort was CMV serostatus. The earlier analysis of 587 of the donors excluded roughly 17 rarely observed V segments, including chromosome 9 orphons, because counts were too low. A later genetic analysis associated a missense DCLRE1C variant with V-gene and J-gene trimming of TCR beta chains, and an independent cohort replicated the association. Roughly uniform sequencing depth across donors was assumed in presence/absence analyses, although this assumption may not hold. Compared with the roughly 720-donor mean, donors in an Asian-associated ancestry cluster had fewer N-insertions in productive TCRs, according to a later genetic analysis. In a later analysis, HLA-associated TCR beta chains were found to be more clonally expanded and to have lower generation probabilities than equally common non-associated chains. The authors suggested that the approach could potentially be extended to other disease states and immunological phenotypes. When HLA alleles, especially DR and DQ, strongly co-occurred, attributing TCR associations to individual alleles was difficult. A further reported finding was that TCR beta sequences accurately predicted the HLA-A and HLA-B alleles for most subjects in the first cohort. In vitro tests confirmed that a few of the cytomegalovirus-associated TCR beta chains recognize cytomegalovirus antigens. Because HLA typing was unavailable for some donors at each locus, only the typed subset was used in association tests. In an earlier analysis of around 600 of the donors, most TCR beta V segments appeared in productive rearrangements about 87% or about 30% of the time, broadly matching IMGT annotations. In a later analysis, around 15,000 TCR beta sequences were associated with specific HLA alleles at a false discovery rate of 0.05. This cohort had only TCR beta chains sequenced, and the lack of alpha or paired-chain data limited which features could be detected. Correlated functional status among segregating V segments might reflect linkage disequilibrium, but an unknown experimental factor could not be ruled out. Because the 87-base-pair reads could not distinguish some IMGT-functional V segments, including TRBV6-2 and TRBV6-3, those segments were excluded. In both the original and validation cohorts, the classifier was reported to diagnose cytomegalovirus status with high specificity and sensitivity. In a later analysis, several top co-occurrence clusters were reported to appear linked to parvovirus B19, influenza, CMV and Epstein-Barr virus. Most TCR sequences were seen in very few donors, while some public TCRs were found in many individuals. The study gave a list of roughly 150 TCR beta chains associated with cytomegalovirus. A later analysis found that most CMV-associated TCR beta chains appeared HLA-restricted, with HLA associations seemingly driven largely by CMV exposure.

As for this clone: Its antigen is not yet known. No per-base quality is available; no much larger clone lies one base away. Other DNA sequences within the sample encode an identical CDR3.

Trimming costs V 2 bases and J 4 bases, and their ends lie 9 bases apart. The CDR3 has 13 amino acids, counting the end cysteine and phenylalanine. Only CDR3 DNA is held: 39 bases, read in frame from base 1. CDR1 SGDLS and CDR2 YYNGEE are derived from the germline V gene. The cohort comprised several hundred healthy bone marrow donors. At the time of sampling, every cohort member was nominally healthy, though immune exposures that went unrecorded were likely present. The donor tested CMV seropositive, placing the donor among the 290 or so seropositive members of the cohort. A peripheral blood sample was provided by each donor, and peripheral blood mononuclear cells were used for TCR beta sequencing. The Qiagen DNeasy Blood Extraction Kit was used to extract genomic DNA from the blood cell samples.

Recombination connected TRBV9 to TRBJ1-2; tentative D gene TRBD1, with 6 bases matching. The sequence derives from a male donor in good health and CMV-seropositive. The sequencing sample was made of PBMCs. CDR3 loop: CASSVTGFYGYTF. The bases read TGTGCCAGCAGCGTCACAGGGTTCTATGGCTACACCTTC.